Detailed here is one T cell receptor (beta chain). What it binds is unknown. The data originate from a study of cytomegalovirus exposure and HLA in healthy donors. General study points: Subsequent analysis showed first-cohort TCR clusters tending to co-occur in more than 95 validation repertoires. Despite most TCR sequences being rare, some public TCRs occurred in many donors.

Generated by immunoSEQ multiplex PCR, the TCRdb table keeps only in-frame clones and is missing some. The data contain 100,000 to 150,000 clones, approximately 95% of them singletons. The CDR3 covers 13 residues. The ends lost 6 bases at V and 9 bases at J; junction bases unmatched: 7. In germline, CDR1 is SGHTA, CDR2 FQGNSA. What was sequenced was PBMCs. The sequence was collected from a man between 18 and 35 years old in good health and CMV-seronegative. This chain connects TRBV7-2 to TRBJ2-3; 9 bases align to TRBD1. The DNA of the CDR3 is TGTGCCAGCAGTCGACAGGGGGATGCCACGCAGTATTTT. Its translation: CASSRQGDATQYF.